A single TCR beta chain is shown here with its context. Sequenced by immunoSEQ multiplex PCR; TCRdb stores in-frame clones only, minus some. The table has hundreds of thousands of clones, about nine tenths seen once; the top ten hold 6.9%. V gave up 0 bases and J gave up 0 bases, with 20 bases separating them. Germline CDR1 is GTSNPN and CDR2 is SVGIG (reference sequence). The CDR3 totals 19 residues. The data were taken from a study of blood T cell repertoires in COVID-19. The overall study: PBMCs, B-cell-depleted T cells, or T cells were the source of the cDNA or gDNA that made up the material.

The sequencing sample was made of peripheral blood. The sequence came from a woman under 40 who had recovered from COVID-19. The chain recombines TRBV30 with TRBJ2-2; weak D call: TRBD2 (5 bases). CDR3 sequence (DNA): TGTGCCTGGAGTGTACATCCCGGTGGCGGAGGATCGAACACCGGGGAGCTGTTTTTT. It yields the protein CAWSVHPGGGGSNTGELFF.